This T cell receptor beta chain derives from a study of shared clonotypes between healthy human individuals. The authors distributed each subset's genomic DNA evenly over several immunoSEQ plates. The assay was immunoSEQ multiplex PCR, and TCRdb's table has in-frame clones only and misses some. The table has approximately 1,000,000 clones, around 78% seen once. V lost 3 bases, J lost 4 bases, and 10 bases lay in between. Germline V gene lookup returns CDR1 SEHNR and CDR2 FQNEAQ (reference sequence). The CDR3 length is 13 residues. The chain couples TRBV7-9 to TRBJ2-7; D call uncertain. Sample: memory CD4+ T cells from PBMCs. Subset given: CD45RA-negative fraction. The TCR comes from a man between 18 and 35 years old in good health. Some clones in this sample may be carry-over from other donors' samples. CDR3 coding DNA: TGTGCCAGCAGCTTGGGCGGAAATTACGAGCAGTACTTC. It is translated as CASSLGGNYEQYF.